The TCR beta chain described here comes from a study of human T cells and chemical hapten exposure. The overall study: Each week of the approximately 25-week study, patients had diphenylcyclopropenone applied to the scalp. The study, taken as a whole, reports: There were significantly more large CDR3 similarity clusters among expanded TCRs than among controls. There was no change with DPC sensitization in TCRs above 1 in 1000 frequency.

V lost 2 bases and J lost 7, with 12 bases in between. There are 14 residues in the CDR3. Per germline, CDR1 SGHVS and CDR2 FNYEAQ. Many counts were recorded for this clonotype. Antigen specificity is unknown. In the study's own analysis: Samples had a median of around 100,000 TCRs, ranging roughly 23,224 to 750,000. TCRdb reanalysed the RACE reads using MiXCR and keeps one entry per CDR3 protein. For this entry, the V and J calls and clone size follow TCRdb and not the study's own pipeline. The table lists 90,000 to 110,000 distinct CDR3 sequences, about a tenth of them singletons. The time point is: patch test 2, 6 weeks after DPC sensitization. Treatment defined: therapeutic diphenylcyclopropenone sensitization with weekly scalp DPC.

The gene calls are TRBV7-6 and TRBJ2-1; a weak D match, TRBD2 (6 bases). The source is a middle-aged woman with alopecia areata. Some clones in this sample may be carry-over from other donors' samples. The input for sequencing was whole blood, taken in connection with sensitization to the hapten diphenylcyclopropenone (DPC). The CDR3 nucleotides read TGTGCCAGCAGCTTAAGAGGTCGGGAGAATGAGCAGTTCTTC. It encodes CASSLRGRENEQFF.